The 6 T cell receptor beta chains listed next were all sequenced from one sample in a study of CD8 T cells in Susac syndrome. When the RNA was reverse transcribed, random hexamers were used with an input of 0.5 to 1 ug. TCRdb processed the immunoSEQ multiplex PCR reads anew with MiXCR; each CDR3 protein has one entry. Of around 280,000 distinct CDR3 sequences listed, approximately 84% are singletons. Material: CD8+ T cells from PBMCs. The receptors derive from a human donor with multiple sclerosis.

This chain uses TRBV28 with TRBJ2-7; 10 nucleotides agree with TRBD1. CDR3 length: 15 residues. CDR1 is MDHEN and CDR2 is SYDVKM in the germline V gene. The trim removed 3 bases at V and 6 bases at J, leaving 8 bases unmatched. This chain's CDR3 is CASSLGYRTGGEQYF. In nucleotides, the CDR3 is TGTGCCAGCAGTTTGGGGTATCGGACAGGGGGCGAGCAGTACTTC.

The chain has TRBV7-3 and TRBJ1-2; the D gene is possibly TRBD1 (6 bases). The germline V gene has CDR1 SGHTA and CDR2 FQGTGA. This CDR3 comprises 14 residues. V lost 1 base and J lost 7, with 13 bases in between. The CDR3 DNA reads TGTGCCAGCAGCTTAATCCCAGGGGAGGGTGGCTACACCTTC. Amino acids: CASSLIPGEGGYTF.

The chain joins TRBV2 to TRBJ2-7; TRBD1 matches at 11 bases. CDR1 is SNHLY and CDR2 is FYNNEI in the germline V gene. V was pared by 11 bases and J by 6 bases, with 9 bases of the junction left unmatched. This CDR3 region has 13 residues. CDR3 loop: CAVPQDRGREQYF. The CDR3 DNA reads as TGTGCCGTCCCGCAGGACAGGGGGCGCGAGCAGTACTTC.

The J gene is TRBJ2-3, the V gene TRBV6-1; TRBD2 might be the D (5 bases). Germline CDR1 is MNHNS and CDR2 is SASEGT. This CDR3 spans 15 amino acids. V was clipped by 6 bases and J by 0 bases, with 13 bases between them. The CDR3 nucleotides read TGTGCCAGCAGATGGACTGTATCAAGCACAGATACGCAGTATTTT. Its translation: CASRWTVSSTDTQYF.

The CDR3 sequence: CASSRNPRGETQYF. DNA for the CDR3: TGTGCCAGCAGCCGAAACCCAAGGGGGGAGACCCAGTACTTC. V usage is TRBV7-6 and J usage is TRBJ2-5; weak D call: TRBD1 (6 bases). The CDR3 totals 14 residues. Trimming left V 5 bases short and J 5 bases short, with 15 bases between. Looked up from germline, CDR1 is SGHVS and CDR2 is FNYEAQ.

CDR3 sequence (DNA): TGTGCCAGCGGGGAGGGGCGAACCTACGAGCAGTACTTC. Protein sequence: CASGEGRTYEQYF. The rearrangement links TRBV5-6 to TRBJ2-7; 7 bases fit TRBD2. Germline CDR1 is SGHDT and CDR2 is YYEEEE. The CDR3 contains 13 residues. After removal of 7 bases from V and 2 bases from J, the junction contained 6 bases not matched to a gene. Using reference TRBV5-6 and TRBJ2-7 for the parts outside the CDR3, the full variable domain is DAGVTQSPTHLIKTRGQQVTLRCSPKSGHDTVSWYQQALGQGPQFIFQYYEEEERQRGNFPDRFSGHQFPNYSSELNVNALLLGDSALYLCASGEGRTYEQYFGPGTRLTVT.